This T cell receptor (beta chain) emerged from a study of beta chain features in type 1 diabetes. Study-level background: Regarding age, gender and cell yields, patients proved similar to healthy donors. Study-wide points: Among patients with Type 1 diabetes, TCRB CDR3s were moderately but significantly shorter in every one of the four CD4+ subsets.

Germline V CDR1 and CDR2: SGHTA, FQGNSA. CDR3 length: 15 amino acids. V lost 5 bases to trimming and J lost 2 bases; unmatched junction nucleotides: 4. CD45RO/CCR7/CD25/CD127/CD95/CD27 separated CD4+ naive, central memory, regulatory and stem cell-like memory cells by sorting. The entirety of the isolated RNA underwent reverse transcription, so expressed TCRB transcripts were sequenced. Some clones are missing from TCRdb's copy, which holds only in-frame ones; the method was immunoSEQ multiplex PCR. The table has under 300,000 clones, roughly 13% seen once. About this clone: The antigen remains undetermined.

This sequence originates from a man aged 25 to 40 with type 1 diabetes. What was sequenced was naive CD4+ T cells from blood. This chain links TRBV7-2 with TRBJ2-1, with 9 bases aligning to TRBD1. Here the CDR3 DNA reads TGTGCCAGCAGCCCGAGGACAGGGGCCTACAATGAGCAGTTCTTC. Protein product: CASSPRTGAYNEQFF.